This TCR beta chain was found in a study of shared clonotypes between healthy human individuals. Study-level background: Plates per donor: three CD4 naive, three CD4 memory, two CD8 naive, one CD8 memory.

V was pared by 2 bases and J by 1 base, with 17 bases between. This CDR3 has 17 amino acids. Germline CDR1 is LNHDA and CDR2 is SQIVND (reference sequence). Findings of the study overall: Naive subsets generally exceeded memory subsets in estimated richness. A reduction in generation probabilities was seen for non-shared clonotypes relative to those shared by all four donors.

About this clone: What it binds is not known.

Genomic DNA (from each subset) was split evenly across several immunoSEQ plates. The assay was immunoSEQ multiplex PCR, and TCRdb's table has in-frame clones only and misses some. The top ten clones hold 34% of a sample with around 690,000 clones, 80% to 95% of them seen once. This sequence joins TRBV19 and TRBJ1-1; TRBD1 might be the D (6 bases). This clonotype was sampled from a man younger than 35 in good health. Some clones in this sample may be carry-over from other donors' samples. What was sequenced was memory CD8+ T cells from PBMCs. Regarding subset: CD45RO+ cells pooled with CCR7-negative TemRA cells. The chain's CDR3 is CASSIIGGGRANTEAFF. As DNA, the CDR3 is TGTGCCAGTAGTATAATAGGGGGAGGGAGGGCGAACACTGAAGCTTTCTTT.